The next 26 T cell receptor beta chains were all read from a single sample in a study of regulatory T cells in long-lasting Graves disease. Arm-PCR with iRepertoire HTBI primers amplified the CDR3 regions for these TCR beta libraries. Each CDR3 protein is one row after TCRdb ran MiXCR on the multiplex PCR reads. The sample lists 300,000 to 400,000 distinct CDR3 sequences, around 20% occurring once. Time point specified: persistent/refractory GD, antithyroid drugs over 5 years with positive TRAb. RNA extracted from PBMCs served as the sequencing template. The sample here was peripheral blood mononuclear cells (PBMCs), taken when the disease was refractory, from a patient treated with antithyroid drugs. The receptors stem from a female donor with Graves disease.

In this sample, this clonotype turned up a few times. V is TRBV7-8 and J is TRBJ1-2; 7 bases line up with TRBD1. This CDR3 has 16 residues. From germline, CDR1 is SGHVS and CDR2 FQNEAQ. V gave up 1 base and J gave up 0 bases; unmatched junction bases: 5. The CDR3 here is CASSLEDGTANYGYTF. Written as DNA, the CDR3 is TGTGCCAGCAGCTTAGAAGACGGGACAGCTAACTATGGCTACACCTTC. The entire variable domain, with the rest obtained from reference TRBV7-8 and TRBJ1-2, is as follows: GAGVSQSPRYKVAKRGQDVALRCDPISGHVSLFWYQQALGQGPEFLTYFQNEAQLDKSGLPSDRFFAERPEGSVSTLKIQRTQQEDSAVYLCASSLEDGTANYGYTFGSGTRLTVV.

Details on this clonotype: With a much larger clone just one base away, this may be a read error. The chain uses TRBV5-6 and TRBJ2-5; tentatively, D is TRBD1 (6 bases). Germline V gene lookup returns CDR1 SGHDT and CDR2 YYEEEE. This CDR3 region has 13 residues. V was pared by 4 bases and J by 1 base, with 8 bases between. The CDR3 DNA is TGTGCCAGCAGCAAGGACAGCCAAGAGACCCAGTACTTC. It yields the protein CASSKDSQETQYF. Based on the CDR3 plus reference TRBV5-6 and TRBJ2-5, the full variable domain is DAGVTQSPTHLIKTRGQQVTLRCSPKSGHDTVSWYQQALGQGPQFIFQYYEEEERQRGNFPDRFSGHQFPNYSSELNVNALLLGDSALYLCASSKDSQETQYFGPGTRLLVL.

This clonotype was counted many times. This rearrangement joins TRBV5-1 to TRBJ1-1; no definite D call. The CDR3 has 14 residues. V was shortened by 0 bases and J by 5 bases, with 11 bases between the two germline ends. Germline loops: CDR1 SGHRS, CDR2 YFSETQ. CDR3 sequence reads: CASSLEAGRTEAFF. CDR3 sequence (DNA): TGCGCCAGCAGCTTGGAGGCAGGAAGGACTGAAGCTTTCTTT.

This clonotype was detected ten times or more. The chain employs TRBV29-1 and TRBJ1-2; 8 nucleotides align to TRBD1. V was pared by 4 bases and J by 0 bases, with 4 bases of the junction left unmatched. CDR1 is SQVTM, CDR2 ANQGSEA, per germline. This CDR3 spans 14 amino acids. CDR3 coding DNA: TGCAGCGTTGGGACAGGGCCAGCTAACTATGGCTACACCTTC. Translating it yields CSVGTGPANYGYTF.

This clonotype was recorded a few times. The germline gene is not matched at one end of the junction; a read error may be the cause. The CDR3 DNA is TGCAGTACTAGTGGCGGACCTAACTATGGCTACACCTTC. Translation: CSTSGGPNYGYTF. V is TRBV20-1 and J is TRBJ1-2, with D uncertain. Germline CDR1 and CDR2: DFQATT and SNEGSKA (reference sequence). This CDR3 comprises 13 residues.

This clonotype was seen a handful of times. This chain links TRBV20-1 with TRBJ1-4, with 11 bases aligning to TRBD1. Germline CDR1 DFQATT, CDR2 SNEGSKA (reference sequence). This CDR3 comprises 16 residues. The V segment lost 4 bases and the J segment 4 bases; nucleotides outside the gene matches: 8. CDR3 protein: CSATGTGGGVNEKLFF. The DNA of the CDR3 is TGCAGTGCTACCGGGACAGGGGGAGGGGTTAATGAAAAACTGTTTTTT.

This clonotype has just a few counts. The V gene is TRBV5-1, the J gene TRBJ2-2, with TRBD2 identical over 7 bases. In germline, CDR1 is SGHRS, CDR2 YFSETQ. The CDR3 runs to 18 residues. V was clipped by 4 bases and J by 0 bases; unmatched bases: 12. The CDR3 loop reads CASSRSPSGGANTGELFF. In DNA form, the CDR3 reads TGCGCCAGCAGCAGATCGCCTAGCGGCGGCGCGAACACCGGGGAGCTGTTTTTT.

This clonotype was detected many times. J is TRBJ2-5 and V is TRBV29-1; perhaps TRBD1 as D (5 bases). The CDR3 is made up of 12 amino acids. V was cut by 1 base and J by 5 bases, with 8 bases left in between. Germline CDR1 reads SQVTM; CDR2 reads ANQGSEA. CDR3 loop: CSVEGAGETQYF. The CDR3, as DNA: TGCAGCGTTGAAGGGGCAGGGGAGACCCAGTACTTC.

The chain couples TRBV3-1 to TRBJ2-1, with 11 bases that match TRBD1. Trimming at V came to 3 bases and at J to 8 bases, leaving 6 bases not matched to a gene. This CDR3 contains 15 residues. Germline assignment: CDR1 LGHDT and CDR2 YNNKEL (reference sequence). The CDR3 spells CASSHRDRGVHEQFF. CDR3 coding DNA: TGTGCCAGCAGCCACCGGGACAGGGGGGTTCATGAGCAGTTCTTC.

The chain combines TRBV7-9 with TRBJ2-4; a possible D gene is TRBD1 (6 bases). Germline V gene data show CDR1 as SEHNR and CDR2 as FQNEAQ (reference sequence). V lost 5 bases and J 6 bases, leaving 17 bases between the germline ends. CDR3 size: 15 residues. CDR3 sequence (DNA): TGTGCCAGCAGCCTAGTGGGGTGGACAGCAAACATTCAGTACTTC. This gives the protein CASSLVGWTANIQYF. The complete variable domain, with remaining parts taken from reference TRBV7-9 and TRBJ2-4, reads DTGVSQNPRHKITKRGQNVTFRCDPISEHNRLYWYRQTLGQGPEFLTYFQNEAQLEKSRLLSDRFSAERPKGSFSTLEIQRTEQGDSAMYLCASSLVGWTANIQYFGAGTRLSVL.

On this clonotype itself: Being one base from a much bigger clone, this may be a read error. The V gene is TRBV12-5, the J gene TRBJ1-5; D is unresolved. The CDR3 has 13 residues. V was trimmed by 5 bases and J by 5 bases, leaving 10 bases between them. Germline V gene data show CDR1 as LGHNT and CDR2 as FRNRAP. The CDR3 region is CASGLLEYQPQHF. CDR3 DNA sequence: TGTGCTAGTGGTCTTCTCGAATATCAGCCCCAGCATTTT.

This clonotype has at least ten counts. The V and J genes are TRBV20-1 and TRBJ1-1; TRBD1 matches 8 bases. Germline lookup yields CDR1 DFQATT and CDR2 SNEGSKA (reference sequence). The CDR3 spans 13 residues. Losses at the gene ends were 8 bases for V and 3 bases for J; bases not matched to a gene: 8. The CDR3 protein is CSSQGAEDTEAFF. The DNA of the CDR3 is TGCAGTTCCCAGGGGGCAGAGGACACTGAAGCTTTCTTT.

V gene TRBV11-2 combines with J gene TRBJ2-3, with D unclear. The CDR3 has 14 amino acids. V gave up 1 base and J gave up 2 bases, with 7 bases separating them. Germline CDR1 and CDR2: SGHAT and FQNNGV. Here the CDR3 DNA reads TGTGCCAGCAGCTTAGTGTGGGTCACAGATACGCAGTATTTT. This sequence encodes CASSLVWVTDTQYF.

The CDR3 sequence is CASSSFPREVQPPGANVLTF. CDR3 sequence (DNA): TGTGCCAGCAGCTCCTTCCCTCGGGAGGTACAGCCTCCTGGGGCCAACGTCCTGACTTTC. The genes are TRBV7-9 and TRBJ2-6; TRBD2 agrees at 7 bases. The junction had 17 bases not matched to a gene; V was cut back by 4 bases and J by 2 bases. The CDR3 length is 20 residues. Germline-derived CDR1 and CDR2 are SEHNR and FQNEAQ (reference sequence).

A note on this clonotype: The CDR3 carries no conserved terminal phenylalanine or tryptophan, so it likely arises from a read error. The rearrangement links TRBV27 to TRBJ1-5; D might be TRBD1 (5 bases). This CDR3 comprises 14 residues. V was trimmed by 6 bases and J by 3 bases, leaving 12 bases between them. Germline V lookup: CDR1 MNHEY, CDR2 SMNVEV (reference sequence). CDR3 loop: CASRRDATNQPQHL. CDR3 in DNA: TGTGCCAGCAGACGGGACGCCACCAATCAGCCCCAGCATCTT.

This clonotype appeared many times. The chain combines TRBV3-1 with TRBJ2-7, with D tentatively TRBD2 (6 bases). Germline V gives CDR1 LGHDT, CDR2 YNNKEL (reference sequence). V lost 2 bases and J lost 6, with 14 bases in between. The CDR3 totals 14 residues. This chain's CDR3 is CASSQWSGSGEQYF. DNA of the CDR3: TGTGCCAGCAGCCAATGGTCCGGTAGCGGCGAGCAGTACTTC.

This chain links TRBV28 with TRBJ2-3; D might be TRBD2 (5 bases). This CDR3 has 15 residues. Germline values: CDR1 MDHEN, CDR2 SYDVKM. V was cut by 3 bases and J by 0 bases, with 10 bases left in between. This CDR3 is CASSLPGYSTDTQYF. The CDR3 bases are TGTGCCAGCAGTTTGCCGGGGTATAGCACAGATACGCAGTATTTT.

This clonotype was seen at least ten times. The CDR3: CASRDGTSAETQYF. The CDR3 bases are TGTGCCAGCAGAGACGGGACTAGCGCGGAGACCCAGTACTTC. This chain uses TRBV12-3 or TRBV12-4 with TRBJ2-5, with 10 bases identical to TRBD2. After removal of 6 bases from V and 5 bases from J, the junction contained 6 bases not matched to a gene. This CDR3 is built from 14 residues.

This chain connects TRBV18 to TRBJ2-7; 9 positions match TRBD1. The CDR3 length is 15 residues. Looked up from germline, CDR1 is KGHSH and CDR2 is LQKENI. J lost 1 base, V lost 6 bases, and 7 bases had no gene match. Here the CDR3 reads CASSSGTGRSYEQYF. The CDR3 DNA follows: TGTGCCAGCTCGTCCGGGACAGGGAGGTCCTACGAGCAGTACTTC.

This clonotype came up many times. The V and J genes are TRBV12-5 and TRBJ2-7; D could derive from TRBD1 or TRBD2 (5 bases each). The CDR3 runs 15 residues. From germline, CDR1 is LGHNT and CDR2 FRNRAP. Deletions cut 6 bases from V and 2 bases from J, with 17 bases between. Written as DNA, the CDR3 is TGTGCTAGTGGACGGCAAGGGACGGTAACCTACGAGCAGTACTTC. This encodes CASGRQGTVTYEQYF.

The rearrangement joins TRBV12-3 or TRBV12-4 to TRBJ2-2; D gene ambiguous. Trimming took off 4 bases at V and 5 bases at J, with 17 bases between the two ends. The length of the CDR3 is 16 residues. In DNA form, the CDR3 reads TGTGCCAGCAGTTCCGACGGGTGGGGTTGGACCGGGGAGCTGTTTTTT. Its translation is CASSSDGWGWTGELFF.

CDR3 region: CSARVGTGGLETQYF. DNA for the CDR3: TGCAGTGCTAGAGTGGGGACAGGGGGCCTCGAGACCCAGTACTTC. V and J are TRBV20-1 and TRBJ2-5, with 12 bases aligning to TRBD1. The CDR3 spans 15 residues. From germline, CDR1 is DFQATT and CDR2 SNEGSKA (reference sequence). V trimming: 1 base; J trimming: 5 bases; junction bases outside the gene matches: 5.

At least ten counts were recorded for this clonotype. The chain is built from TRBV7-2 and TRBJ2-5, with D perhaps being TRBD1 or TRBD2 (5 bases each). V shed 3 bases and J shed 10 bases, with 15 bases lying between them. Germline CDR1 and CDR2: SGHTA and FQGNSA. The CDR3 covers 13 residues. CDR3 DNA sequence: TGTGCCAGCAGCTTCCGACCCCGAGGGGACCAGTACTTC. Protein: CASSFRPRGDQYF. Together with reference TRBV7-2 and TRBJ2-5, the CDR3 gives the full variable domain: GAGVSQSPSNKVTEKGKDVELRCDPISGHTALYWYRQSLGQGLEFLIYFQGNSAPDKSGLPSDRFSAERTGGSVSTLTIQRTQQEDSAVYLCASSFRPRGDQYFGPGTRLLVL.

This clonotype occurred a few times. The CDR3 bases are TGTGCCAGCAGCTTAGTCGCGCAGGGCGGGGCCAACGTCCTGACTTTC. It yields the protein CASSLVAQGGANVLTF. The chain combines TRBV7-6 with TRBJ2-6, with D maybe TRBD1 (5 bases). The germline V and J ends were trimmed by 1 base and 4 bases, with 11 bases remaining between them. Germline CDR1 SGHVS, CDR2 FNYEAQ. The CDR3 has 16 amino acids.

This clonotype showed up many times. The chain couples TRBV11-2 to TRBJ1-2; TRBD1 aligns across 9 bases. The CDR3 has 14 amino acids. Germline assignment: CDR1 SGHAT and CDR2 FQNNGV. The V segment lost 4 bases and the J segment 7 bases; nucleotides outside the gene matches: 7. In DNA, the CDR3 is TGTGCCAGCAGCTCTTTCCGGGACAGGGTTGGCTACACCTTC. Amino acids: CASSSFRDRVGYTF.

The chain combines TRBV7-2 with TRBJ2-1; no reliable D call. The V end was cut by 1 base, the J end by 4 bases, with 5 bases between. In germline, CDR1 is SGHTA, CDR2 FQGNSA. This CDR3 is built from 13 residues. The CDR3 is CASSLEYYNEQFF. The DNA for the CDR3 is TGTGCCAGCAGCTTAGAGTATTACAATGAGCAGTTCTTC.